The subject of this entry is one T cell receptor beta chain. The target antigen is unknown. These data originate in a study of cytomegalovirus exposure and HLA in healthy donors. Regarding the study as a whole: An analysis was carried out at a later point. It showed that HLA-associated TCR beta chains were more clonally expanded than equally common non-associated chains. On later analysis, the bulk of CMV-associated TCR beta chains appeared to be HLA-restricted. Some V segments, TRBV6-2 and TRBV6-3 among them, were indistinguishable and were therefore excluded. Three chains linked to CMV were shown in vitro to be specific for CMV antigens.

PCR employed 60 Vbeta and 13 Jbeta primers. This table comes from immunoSEQ multiplex PCR, and its TCRdb copy is limited to in-frame clones, with some not included. The sample lists about 110,000 clones, around 80% occurring once. Germline lookup yields CDR1 SGHNT and CDR2 YYREEE (reference sequence). V was trimmed by 0 bases and J by 3 bases, leaving 6 bases between them. The length of the CDR3 is 13 residues. This TCR derives from a woman aged 50 to 60 in good health and CMV-seropositive. This chain uses TRBV5-4 with TRBJ2-5; D gene unclear. Sequencing used PBMCs. CDR3 nucleotide sequence: TGTGCCAGCAGCTTGGACCCAGAAGAGACCCAGTACTTC. This codes for CASSLDPEETQYF.